Shown below are 24 T cell receptor beta chains from a single sample sequenced in a study of blood T cell repertoires in COVID-19. TCRdb's copy holds only in-frame clones and misses some; the assay was immunoSEQ multiplex PCR. The data hold about 68,000 clones, with around nine tenths observed a single time. The sequencing sample was made of peripheral blood. These receptors were obtained from a woman in her fifties or sixties with COVID-19, enrolled during active disease.

This clone was seen once. The chain employs TRBV28 and TRBJ2-7; 9 bases match TRBD1. Germline trimming cut 3 bases from V and 7 bases from J; bases unmatched to any gene: 10. Looked up from germline, CDR1 is MDHEN and CDR2 is SYDVKM. CDR3 length equals 15 residues. CDR3 nucleotide sequence: TGTGCCAGCAGTTTGATAGGACAGGGGCAAAGGGAGCAGTACTTC. This sequence encodes CASSLIGQGQREQYF.

The V and J genes are TRBV19 and TRBJ2-5; 8 bases line up with TRBD1. Unmatched junction bases numbered 7, after V lost 6 bases and J lost 4 bases. The CDR3 is 14 amino acids. Looked up from germline, CDR1 is LNHDA and CDR2 is SQIVND (reference sequence). CDR3 region: CASRPDRDGETQYF. In nucleotides, the CDR3 is TGTGCCAGTAGACCGGACAGGGACGGAGAGACCCAGTACTTC.

V is TRBV27 and J is TRBJ2-1; D unclear. Germline CDR1 reads MNHEY; CDR2 reads SMNVEV (reference sequence). V was trimmed by 6 bases and J by 6 bases, leaving 9 bases between them. This CDR3 contains 12 residues. The CDR3 sequence is CASSEYGNEQFF. The DNA for the CDR3 is TGTGCCAGCAGCGAATACGGCAATGAGCAGTTCTTC.

The V gene is TRBV15, the J gene TRBJ2-5; TRBD2 might be the D (6 bases). Between the trimmed V and J ends, which lost 4 bases and 0 bases, there was a span of 9 bases. CDR1 LNHNV and CDR2 YYDKDF come from the germline V gene (reference sequence). This CDR3 spans 14 amino acids. The CDR3 is CATSILADQETQYF. The CDR3 bases are TGTGCCACCAGCATCTTAGCGGACCAAGAGACCCAGTACTTC. The full variable domain, in which reference TRBV15 and TRBJ2-5 provide the parts outside the CDR3, is DAMVIQNPRYQVTQFGKPVTLSCSQTLNHNVMYWYQQKSSQAPKLLFHYYDKDFNNEADTPDNFQSRRPNTSFCFLDIRSPGLGDTAMYLCATSILADQETQYFGPGTRLLVL.

V and J are TRBV30 and TRBJ2-7; a possible D gene is TRBD1 (6 bases). The CDR3 extends over 13 amino acids. Germline CDR1 GTSNPN, CDR2 SVGIG (reference sequence). Deletions cut 4 bases from V and 3 bases from J, with 13 bases between. This CDR3 is CAWTTGTRYEQYF. CDR3 nucleotide sequence: TGTGCCTGGACGACCGGGACACGCTACGAGCAGTACTTC.

This clone appeared a single time. J is TRBJ2-3 and V is TRBV7-6; D is perhaps TRBD2 (6 bases). V was cut by 1 base and J by 6 bases, with 11 bases left in between. This CDR3 is 14 amino acids long. Per the germline V gene, CDR1 is SGHVS and CDR2 is FNYEAQ. This CDR3 is CASSLVPGDDTQYF. CDR3 DNA sequence: TGTGCCAGCAGCTTAGTACCGGGGGATGATACGCAGTATTTT.

The rearrangement uses TRBV5-1 and TRBJ2-1; TRBD2 agrees at 11 bases. The CDR3 is 14 amino acids. V dropped 2 bases and J dropped 9; count of bases not matched to a gene: 4. CDR1 is SGHRS and CDR2 is YFSETQ in the germline V gene. In nucleotides, the CDR3 is TGCGCCAGCAGCTTCCGGCTAGCGGGGGGTGAGCAGTTCTTC. Protein product: CASSFRLAGGEQFF.

The chain has TRBV28 and TRBJ1-4; the match to TRBD1 covers 7 bases. This CDR3 is built from 15 residues. From germline, CDR1 is MDHEN and CDR2 SYDVKM. Trimming cost V 5 bases and J 4 bases; bases outside gene matches: 7. CDR3 protein: CASSNGQEYNEKLFF. The CDR3 DNA reads as TGTGCCAGCAGTAACGGACAGGAGTATAATGAAAAACTGTTTTTT.

The chain uses TRBV24-1 and TRBJ2-5; a possible D gene is TRBD1 (5 bases). This CDR3 is 13 amino acids long. Per the germline V gene, CDR1 is KGHDR and CDR2 is SFDVKD. V lost 6 bases to trimming and J lost 4 bases, with 11 bases between them. CDR3 in amino acids: CATSTTVGETQYF. CDR3 nucleotide sequence: TGTGCCACCAGTACGACAGTCGGAGAGACCCAGTACTTC.

The chain combines TRBV30 with TRBJ2-3; D remains unclear. The V and J ends lost 0 bases and 2 bases respectively, with 12 bases between them. This CDR3 region has 15 residues. Germline loops: CDR1 GTSNPN, CDR2 SVGIG (reference sequence). The DNA of the CDR3 is TGTGCCTGGAGTGTAGCAAGCGACTTCACAGATACGCAGTATTTT. Amino acids: CAWSVASDFTDTQYF.

The chain has TRBV7-2 and TRBJ2-5; 8 positions match TRBD2. V shed 8 bases, J shed 5 bases, and the junction held 10 bases outside the gene matches. CDR3 size: 14 residues. CDR1 SGHTA and CDR2 FQGNSA come from the germline V gene. DNA for the CDR3: TGTGCCAGCGTAGGCGGGAGGAGCTCGGAGACCCAGTACTTC. Its protein product is CASVGGRSSETQYF.

This sequence joins TRBV9 and TRBJ2-1; perhaps TRBD2 as D (6 bases). The CDR3 is 16 amino acids. The germline V gene has CDR1 SGDLS and CDR2 YYNGEE. Trimming shortened V by 1 base and J by 8 bases, and 19 bases separated the two germline ends. CDR3: CASSVQGGTGGYEQFF. The CDR3 DNA follows: TGTGCCAGCAGCGTACAAGGCGGGACCGGGGGTTATGAGCAGTTCTTC. Full variable domain (remainder filled in from reference TRBV9 and TRBJ2-1): DSGVTQTPKHLITATGQRVTLRCSPRSGDLSVYWYQQSLDQGLQFLIQYYNGEERAKGNILERFSAQQFPDLHSELNLSSLELGDSALYFCASSVQGGTGGYEQFFGPGTRLTVL.

This clone showed up just once. The rearrangement joins TRBV5-1 to TRBJ2-1; TRBD1 matches 11 bases. The ends lost 4 bases at V and 6 bases at J; junction bases unmatched: 9. The CDR3 extends over 16 amino acids. Germline V gene sequence: CDR1 SGHRS, CDR2 YFSETQ. The CDR3 here is CASSPQGQGAFNEQFF. As DNA, the CDR3 is TGCGCCAGCAGCCCCCAAGGACAGGGGGCTTTCAATGAGCAGTTCTTC. Full variable domain (rest looked up from reference TRBV5-1 and TRBJ2-1): KAGVTQTPRYLIKTRGQQVTLSCSPISGHRSVSWYQQTPGQGLQFLFEYFSETQRNKGNFPGRFSGRQFSNSRSEMNVSTLELGDSALYLCASSPQGQGAFNEQFFGPGTRLTVL.

The chain has TRBV5-1 and TRBJ2-1; 8 bases agree with TRBD2. Germline trimming cut 0 bases from V and 6 bases from J; bases unmatched to any gene: 5. The CDR3 is 15 amino acids. Germline loops: CDR1 SGHRS, CDR2 YFSETQ. The CDR3 region has the DNA TGCGCCAGCAGCTTGGTCTCTAGCGGGTTCAATGAGCAGTTCTTC. It is translated as CASSLVSSGFNEQFF.

The chain couples TRBV2 to TRBJ1-1; TRBD1 is a possible D gene (5 bases). Germline V gene data show CDR1 as SNHLY and CDR2 as FYNNEI. Trimming took off 10 bases at V and 6 bases at J, with 18 bases between the two ends. The CDR3 totals 13 residues. DNA for the CDR3: TGTGCCAACCGAGAACCACAAGGGGCTGAAGCTTTCTTT. The encoded protein is CANREPQGAEAFF. Using reference TRBV2 and TRBJ1-1 for the parts outside the CDR3, the full variable domain is EPEVTQTPSHQVTQMGQEVILRCVPISNHLYFYWYRQILGQKVEFLVSFYNNEISEKSEIFDDQFSVERPDGSNFTLKIRSTKLEDSAMYFCANREPQGAEAFFGQGTRLTVV.

V is TRBV9 and J is TRBJ2-5; D remains ambiguous. The V end was cut by 0 bases, the J end by 1 base, with 7 bases between. Germline-derived CDR1 and CDR2 are SGDLS and YYNGEE. The CDR3 loop spans 14 amino acids. The CDR3 is CASSVAPGQETQYF. CDR3 coding DNA: TGTGCCAGCAGCGTAGCTCCGGGCCAAGAGACCCAGTACTTC.

The chain is built from TRBV19 and TRBJ2-3; D is perhaps TRBD2 (5 bases). This CDR3 region has 14 residues. Trimming shortened V by 3 bases and J by 4 bases, and 11 bases separated the two germline ends. Per germline, CDR1 LNHDA and CDR2 SQIVND (reference sequence). CDR3 in amino acids: CASSIGLASDTQYF. The CDR3 DNA reads as TGTGCCAGTAGTATTGGCCTAGCCTCAGATACGCAGTATTTT.

The CDR3 reads CASSIGTGLGYGYTF. The CDR3, as DNA: TGTGCCAGTAGTATTGGGACAGGGTTAGGCTATGGCTACACCTTC. The gene calls are TRBV19 and TRBJ1-2; TRBD1 matches at 9 bases. The CDR3 sequence is 15 residues long. V lost 3 bases, J lost 4 bases, and 6 bases stayed unmatched. Per germline, CDR1 LNHDA and CDR2 SQIVND (reference sequence).

The chain couples TRBV28 to TRBJ1-1; D is uncertain. CDR3 length equals 16 residues. Per germline, CDR1 MDHEN and CDR2 SYDVKM. Trimming cost V 2 bases and J 0 bases, with 13 bases left between them. CDR3: CASSLIRGFLNTEAFF. The CDR3 DNA reads TGTGCCAGCAGTTTAATCCGAGGTTTTTTGAACACTGAAGCTTTCTTT.

This rearrangement joins TRBV28 to TRBJ2-7, with D possibly TRBD1 on 6 matching bases. This CDR3 has 17 residues. CDR1 MDHEN and CDR2 SYDVKM come from the germline V gene. Trimming pared 4 bases from V and 3 bases from J, leaving 22 bases between. The CDR3 nucleotides are TGTGCCAGCAGTTACCACTCTGGGGGCAGTTCTTTCTACGAGCAGTACTTC. Its protein is CASSYHSGGSSFYEQYF.

This clone was seen once. The rearrangement joins TRBV7-8 to TRBJ2-5; 8 positions match TRBD1. The CDR3 covers 14 residues. V dropped 4 bases and J dropped 2; count of bases not matched to a gene: 3. Germline V gives CDR1 SGHVS, CDR2 FQNEAQ. Here the CDR3 DNA reads TGTGCCAGCAGCTACGGGACAGGACAAGAGACCCAGTACTTC. Its translation is CASSYGTGQETQYF.

This clone was recorded only once. The V gene is TRBV30, the J gene TRBJ1-3, with TRBD1 as a possible D gene (5 bases). Trimming shortened V by 0 bases and J by 1 base, and 22 bases separated the two germline ends. The CDR3 is made up of 19 amino acids. From germline, CDR1 is GTSNPN and CDR2 SVGIG (reference sequence). CDR3 sequence: CAWSVKRQLLEESGNTIYF. The CDR3 DNA is TGTGCCTGGAGTGTAAAAAGACAGTTACTCGAAGAATCTGGAAACACCATATATTTT.

The rearrangement joins TRBV10-3 to TRBJ2-1; 13 bases are a match to TRBD2. V shed 8 bases, J shed 8 bases, and the junction held 6 bases outside the gene matches. Per the germline V gene, CDR1 is ENHRY and CDR2 is SYGVKD. The CDR3 runs 14 residues. The CDR3 loop is CAIGTSGKVDEQFF. The CDR3 DNA reads TGTGCCATCGGGACTAGCGGGAAGGTCGATGAGCAGTTCTTC.

The rearrangement uses TRBV19 and TRBJ2-5; 12 bases are a match to TRBD2. This CDR3 is built from 17 residues. Losses at the gene ends were 5 bases for V and 1 base for J; bases not matched to a gene: 8. Germline loops: CDR1 LNHDA, CDR2 SQIVND (reference sequence). CDR3 protein: CASSSKTSGRSQETQYF. The CDR3 DNA sequence: TGTGCCAGTAGTTCCAAGACTAGCGGGAGATCCCAAGAGACCCAGTACTTC.